This TCR beta chain was profiled in a study of post-analysis software for immune sequencing data. Presence of unique molecular identifiers characterized the TCR beta cDNA libraries. T cells, roughly 1 to 10 million of them, yielded roughly 0.5 million cDNA molecules. MiXCR, applied by TCRdb to the PCR reads, yields one record per CDR3 protein. The table has about 540,000 distinct CDR3 sequences, around 34% seen once. The CDR3 loop spans 14 amino acids. The germline V gene has CDR1 MGHDK and CDR2 SYGVNS. On this clonotype itself: No antigen is known for it. One junction end disagrees with the germline gene, perhaps due to a read error.

Study-level points and caveats: Multiple sclerosis patients had significantly lower normalized Chao1 diversity than controls. About five TRBV segments occurring more often in patients than controls included TRBV5-6, TRBV5-1 and TRBV20-1.

The V and J genes are TRBV25-1 and TRBJ1-6; D gene uncertain. Sequencing was carried out using blood. The clonotype comes from a girl under 18 with multiple sclerosis. The CDR3 DNA follows: TGTGCCAGCGGTCAAACCCCACCCAGCTCACCCCCCCACTTT. The encoded protein is CASGQTPPSSPPHF.